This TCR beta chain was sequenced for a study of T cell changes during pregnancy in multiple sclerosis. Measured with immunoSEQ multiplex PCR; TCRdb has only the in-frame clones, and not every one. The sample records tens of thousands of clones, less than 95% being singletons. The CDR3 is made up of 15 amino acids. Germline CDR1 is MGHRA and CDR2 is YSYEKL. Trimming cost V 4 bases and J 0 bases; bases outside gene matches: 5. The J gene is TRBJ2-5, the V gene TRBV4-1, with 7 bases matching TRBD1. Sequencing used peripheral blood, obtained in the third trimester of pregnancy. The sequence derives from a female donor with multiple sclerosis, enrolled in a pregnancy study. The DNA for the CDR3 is TGCGCCAGCAGCCGGGATGGGACAGACCAAGAGACCCAGTACTTC. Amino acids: CASSRDGTDQETQYF.